The next 7 T cell receptor beta chains were all read from a single sample in a study of T cell changes during pregnancy in multiple sclerosis. Some clones are missing from TCRdb's copy, which holds only in-frame ones; the method was immunoSEQ multiplex PCR. This sample carries more than 25,000 clones, roughly 91% of them seen once, and the ten largest clones take about 7.5%. The input for sequencing was CD8+ T cells from peripheral blood mononuclear cells, taken before pregnancy. The source is a female donor with multiple sclerosis, enrolled in a pregnancy study.

V usage is TRBV11-3 and J usage is TRBJ2-2; tentative D call: TRBD2 (5 bases). V gave up 0 bases and J gave up 1 base, with 15 bases separating them. CDR3 length: 18 residues. Germline values: CDR1 SGHNT, CDR2 YENEEA. CDR3 nucleotides: TGTGCCAGCAGCTTAGACGGCTTGGCAGGAGGGAACACCGGGGAGCTGTTTTTT. Translation gives CASSLDGLAGGNTGELFF.

The V gene is TRBV4-1, the J gene TRBJ1-4, with 9 nucleotides matching TRBD1. The V gene end was trimmed by 1 base and the J gene end by 3 bases; junction bases not matched to a gene: 6. Germline CDR1 MGHRA, CDR2 YSYEKL. The CDR3 runs 17 residues. The CDR3 loop reads CASSQANRGLANEKLFF. CDR3 bases: TGCGCCAGCAGCCAAGCTAACAGGGGGCTGGCTAATGAAAAACTGTTTTTT.

This rearrangement joins TRBV5-4 to TRBJ1-2; TRBD1 is a possible D gene (5 bases). Trimming removed 4 bases at V and 2 bases at J, with 12 bases between. Germline CDR1 and CDR2: SGHNT and YYREEE (reference sequence). CDR3 length: 14 residues. The CDR3 DNA follows: TGTGCCAGCAGCACGCTAAAGGGGAACTATGGCTACACCTTC. This gives the protein CASSTLKGNYGYTF.

This clone was observed a single time. The V and J genes are TRBV4-3 and TRBJ1-1, with D possibly TRBD1 on 6 matching bases. This CDR3 spans 20 amino acids. V lost 1 base and J 1 base, leaving 25 bases between the germline ends. CDR1 is LGHNA, CDR2 YSLEER, per germline. This CDR3 is CASSQVLGLTGIAGNTEAFF. The CDR3 DNA reads TGCGCCAGCAGCCAAGTCCTGGGACTAACAGGGATCGCAGGGAACACTGAAGCTTTCTTT.

The chain is built from TRBV7-9 and TRBJ2-7; 9 nucleotides match TRBD2. The germline V gene encodes CDR1 SEHNR and CDR2 FQNEAQ (reference sequence). The J segment lost 4 bases and the V segment lost 5 bases, leaving 15 bases of the junction unmatched. The CDR3 length is 17 residues. Here the CDR3 reads CASSRLGGGASIYEQYF. The CDR3 DNA is TGTGCCAGCAGCCGACTGGGCGGGGGGGCCAGTATTTACGAGCAGTACTTC.

The rearrangement links TRBV6-4 to TRBJ1-6; no firm D call. The CDR3 runs 14 residues. In germline, CDR1 is MRHNA, CDR2 SNTAGT. V dropped 3 bases and J dropped 7 bases, with 10 bases sitting between them. DNA for the CDR3: TGTGCCAGCAGTGAGGGTCGAGGGAATTCACCCCTCCACTTT. It encodes CASSEGRGNSPLHF.

This clone was detected once. The chain links TRBV4-2 to TRBJ2-2; D may be TRBD1 (6 bases). CDR1 and CDR2 (germline): LGHNA, YNFKEQ. Trimming shortened V by 4 bases and J by 0 bases, and 12 bases separated the two germline ends. The CDR3 spans 16 residues. The CDR3 spells CASSLRDTSNTGELFF. For the CDR3, the DNA is TGTGCCAGCAGCCTGAGGGACACATCGAACACCGGGGAGCTGTTTTTT.